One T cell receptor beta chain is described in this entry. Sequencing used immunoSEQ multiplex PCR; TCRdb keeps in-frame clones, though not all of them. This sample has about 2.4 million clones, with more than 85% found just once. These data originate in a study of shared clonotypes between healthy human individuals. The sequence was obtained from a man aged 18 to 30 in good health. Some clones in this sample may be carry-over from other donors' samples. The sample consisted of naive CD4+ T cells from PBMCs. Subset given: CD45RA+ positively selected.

In nucleotides, the CDR3 is TGTGCCAGCAGTCAGCGGACGGATGGCTACACCTTC. It translates to CASSQRTDGYTF. The V and J genes are TRBV27 and TRBJ1-2; D unresolved. CDR3 length equals 12 residues. Germline CDR1 reads MNHEY; CDR2 reads SMNVEV (reference sequence). V was trimmed by 5 bases and J by 6 bases, leaving 10 bases between them.